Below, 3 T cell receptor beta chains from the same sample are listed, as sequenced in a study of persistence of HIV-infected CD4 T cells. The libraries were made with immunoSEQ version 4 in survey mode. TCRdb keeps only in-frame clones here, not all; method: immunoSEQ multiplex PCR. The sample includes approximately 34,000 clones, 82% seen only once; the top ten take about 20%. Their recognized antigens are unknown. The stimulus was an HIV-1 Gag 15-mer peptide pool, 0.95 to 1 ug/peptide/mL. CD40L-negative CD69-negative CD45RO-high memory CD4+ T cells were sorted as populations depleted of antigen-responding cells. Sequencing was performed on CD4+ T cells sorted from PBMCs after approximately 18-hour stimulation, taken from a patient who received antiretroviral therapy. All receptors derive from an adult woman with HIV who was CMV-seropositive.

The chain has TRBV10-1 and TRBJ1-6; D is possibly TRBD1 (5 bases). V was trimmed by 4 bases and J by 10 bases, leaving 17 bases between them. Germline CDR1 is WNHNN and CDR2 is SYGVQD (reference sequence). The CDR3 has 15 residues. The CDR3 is CASSGAGRTWSPLHF. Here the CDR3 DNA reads TGCGCCAGCAGTGGAGCCGGGCGGACATGGTCACCCCTCCACTTT.

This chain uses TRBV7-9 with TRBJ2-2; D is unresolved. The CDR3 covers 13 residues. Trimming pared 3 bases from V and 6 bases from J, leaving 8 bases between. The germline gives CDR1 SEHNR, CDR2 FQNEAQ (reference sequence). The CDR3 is CASSFLEAGELFF. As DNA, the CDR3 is TGTGCCAGCAGCTTCTTAGAAGCCGGGGAGCTGTTTTTT.

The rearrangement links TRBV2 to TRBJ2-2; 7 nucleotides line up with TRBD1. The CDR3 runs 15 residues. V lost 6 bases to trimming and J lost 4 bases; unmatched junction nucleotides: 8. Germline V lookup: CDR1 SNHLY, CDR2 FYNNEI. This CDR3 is CASSLGGAITGELFF. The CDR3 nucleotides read TGTGCCAGCAGCTTAGGGGGCGCGATCACCGGGGAGCTGTTTTTT.